Below, 5 T cell receptor beta chains from the same sample are listed, as sequenced in a study of blood T cell repertoires in COVID-19. Here immunoSEQ multiplex PCR was the method, and the copy in TCRdb shows in-frame clones only, minus some. The table has 150,000 to 200,000 clones, nearly 90% seen once. Material for sequencing was peripheral blood. These receptors were obtained from a man over 45 with acute or convalescent COVID-19.

As regards this clone: One end of the junction does not line up with germline, which may come from a read error. The V call is TRBV6-1, the J call TRBJ2-3; 10 bases are a match to TRBD2. The CDR3 totals 15 residues. Per the germline V gene, CDR1 is MNHNS and CDR2 is SASEGT. Written as DNA, the CDR3 is TGTGCCAGCAGGGAAGCGGGAGGGCCAGGAGATACGCAGTATTTT. Translation gives CASREAGGPGDTQYF.

This clone came up a few times. The gene calls are TRBV7-3 and TRBJ2-6, with 7 bases aligning to TRBD1. The V gene's germline CDR1 is SGHTA and CDR2 FQGTGA. The CDR3 is 16 amino acids. The V and J ends lost 1 base and 2 bases, in that order; junction bases with no gene match: 2. In nucleotides, the CDR3 is TGTGCCAGCAGCTTAAGTGACAGGGCTGGGGCCAACGTCCTGACTTTC. Translation gives CASSLSDRAGANVLTF.

The chain employs TRBV7-9 and TRBJ1-1, with D unresolved. Trimming took 2 bases from V and 0 from J, leaving 10 bases between them. CDR1 is SEHNR, CDR2 FQNEAQ, per germline (reference sequence). The CDR3 totals 15 residues. In nucleotides, the CDR3 is TGTGCCAGCAGCTTACTGGGAGGAATGAACACTGAAGCTTTCTTT. It specifies CASSLLGGMNTEAFF.

The genes are TRBV7-9 and TRBJ2-2; 11 bases are shared with TRBD2. CDR3 size: 16 residues. V gave up 5 bases and J gave up 1 base; unmatched junction bases: 3. Per germline, CDR1 SEHNR and CDR2 FQNEAQ (reference sequence). As DNA, the CDR3 is TGTGCCAGCAGCCGTGGACTAGCGGGGAACACCGGGGAGCTGTTTTTT. It yields the protein CASSRGLAGNTGELFF. The whole variable domain, remainder taken from reference TRBV7-9 and TRBJ2-2, is DTGVSQNPRHKITKRGQNVTFRCDPISEHNRLYWYRQTLGQGPEFLTYFQNEAQLEKSRLLSDRFSAERPKGSFSTLEIQRTEQGDSAMYLCASSRGLAGNTGELFFGEGSRLTVL.

This chain links TRBV6-5 with TRBJ2-6, with 7 bases matching TRBD1. The CDR3 runs to 15 residues. CDR1 is MNHEY, CDR2 SVGAGI, per germline. V gave up 8 bases and J gave up 4 bases; unmatched junction bases: 8. The CDR3 is CASSRGGSGANVLTF. DNA of the CDR3: TGTGCCAGCTCCCGAGGGGGCTCAGGGGCCAACGTCCTGACTTTC.